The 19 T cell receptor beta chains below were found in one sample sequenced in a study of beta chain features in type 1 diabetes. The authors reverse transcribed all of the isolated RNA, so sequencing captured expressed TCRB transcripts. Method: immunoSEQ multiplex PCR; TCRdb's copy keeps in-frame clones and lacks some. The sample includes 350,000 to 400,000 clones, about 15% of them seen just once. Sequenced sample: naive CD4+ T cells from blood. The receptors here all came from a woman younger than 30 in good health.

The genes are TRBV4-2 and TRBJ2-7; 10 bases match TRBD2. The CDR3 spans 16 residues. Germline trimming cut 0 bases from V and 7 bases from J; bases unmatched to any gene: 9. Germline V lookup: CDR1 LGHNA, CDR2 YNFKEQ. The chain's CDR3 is CASSQDRSGREGEQYF. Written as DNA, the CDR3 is TGTGCCAGCAGCCAAGATAGGAGCGGGAGGGAGGGAGAGCAGTACTTC.

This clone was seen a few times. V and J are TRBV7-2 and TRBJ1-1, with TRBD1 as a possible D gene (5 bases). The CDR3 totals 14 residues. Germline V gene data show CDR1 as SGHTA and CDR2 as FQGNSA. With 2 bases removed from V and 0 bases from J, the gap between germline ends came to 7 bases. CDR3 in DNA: TGTGCCAGCAGCTTAAAGGGGCTGAACACTGAAGCTTTCTTT. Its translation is CASSLKGLNTEAFF. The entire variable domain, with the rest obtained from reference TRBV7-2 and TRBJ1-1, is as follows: GAGVSQSPSNKVTEKGKDVELRCDPISGHTALYWYRQSLGQGLEFLIYFQGNSAPDKSGLPSDRFSAERTGGSVSTLTIQRTQQEDSAVYLCASSLKGLNTEAFFGQGTRLTVV.

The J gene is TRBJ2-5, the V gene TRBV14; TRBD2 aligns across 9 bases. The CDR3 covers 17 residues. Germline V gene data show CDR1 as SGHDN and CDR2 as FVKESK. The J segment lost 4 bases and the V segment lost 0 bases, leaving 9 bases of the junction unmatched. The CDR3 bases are TGTGCCAGCAGCCAAGATCGCAAGGGCGGGAGGGGAGAGACCCAGTACTTC. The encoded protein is CASSQDRKGGRGETQYF.

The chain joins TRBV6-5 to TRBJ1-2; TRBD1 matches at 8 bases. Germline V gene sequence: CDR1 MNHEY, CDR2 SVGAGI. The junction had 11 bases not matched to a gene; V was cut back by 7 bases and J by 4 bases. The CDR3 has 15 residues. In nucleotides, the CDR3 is TGTGCCAGCACCGAGTACCCAGGGGGCGCCTATGGCTACACCTTC. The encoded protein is CASTEYPGGAYGYTF.

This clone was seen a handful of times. CDR3 sequence (DNA): TGTGCCAGCAGCCCCGGTTCCGGTAACTATGGCTACACCTTC. This translates into CASSPGSGNYGYTF. This chain joins TRBV5-4 and TRBJ1-2; D is unclear. Germline CDR1 and CDR2: SGHNT and YYREEE (reference sequence). V lost 4 bases and J lost 1, with 11 bases in between. The CDR3 is made up of 14 amino acids.

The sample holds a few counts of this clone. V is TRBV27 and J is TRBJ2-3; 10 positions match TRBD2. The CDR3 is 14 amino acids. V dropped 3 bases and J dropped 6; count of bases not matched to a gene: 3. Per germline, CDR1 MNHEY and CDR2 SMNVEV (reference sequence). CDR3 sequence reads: CASSLRAGGDTQYF. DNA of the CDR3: TGTGCCAGCAGTTTGCGAGCGGGGGGGGATACGCAGTATTTT.

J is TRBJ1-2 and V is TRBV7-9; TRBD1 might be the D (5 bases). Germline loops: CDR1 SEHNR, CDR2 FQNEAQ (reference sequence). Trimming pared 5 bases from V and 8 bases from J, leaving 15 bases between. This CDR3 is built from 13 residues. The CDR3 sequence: CASSTSRDFGYTF. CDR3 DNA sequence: TGTGCCAGCAGCACGAGCCGGGACTTCGGCTACACCTTC.

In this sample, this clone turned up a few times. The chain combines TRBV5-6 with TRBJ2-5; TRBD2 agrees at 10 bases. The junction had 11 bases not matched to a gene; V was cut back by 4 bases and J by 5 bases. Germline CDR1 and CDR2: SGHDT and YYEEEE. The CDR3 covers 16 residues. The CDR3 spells CASSLFKREGQETQYF. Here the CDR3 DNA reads TGTGCCAGCAGCCTCTTTAAGCGGGAGGGCCAGGAGACCCAGTACTTC.

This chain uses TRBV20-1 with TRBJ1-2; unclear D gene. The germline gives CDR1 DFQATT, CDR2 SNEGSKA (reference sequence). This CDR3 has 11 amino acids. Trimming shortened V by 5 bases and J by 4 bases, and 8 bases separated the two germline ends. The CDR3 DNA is TGCAGTGCTCCCAGTCTCTATGGCTACACCTTC. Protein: CSAPSLYGYTF.

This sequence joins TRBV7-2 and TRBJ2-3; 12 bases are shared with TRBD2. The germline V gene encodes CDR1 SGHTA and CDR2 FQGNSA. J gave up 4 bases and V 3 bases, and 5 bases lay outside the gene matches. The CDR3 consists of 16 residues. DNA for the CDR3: TGTGCCAGCAGCTTTAGACTAGCGGGAGTTTCAGATACGCAGTATTTT. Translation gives CASSFRLAGVSDTQYF.

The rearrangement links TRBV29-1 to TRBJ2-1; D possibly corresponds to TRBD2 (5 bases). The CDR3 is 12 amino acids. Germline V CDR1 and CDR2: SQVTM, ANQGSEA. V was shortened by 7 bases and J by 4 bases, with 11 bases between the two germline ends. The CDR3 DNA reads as TGCAGCGGAGCAGCGGAATACAATGAGCAGTTCTTC. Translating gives CSGAAEYNEQFF.

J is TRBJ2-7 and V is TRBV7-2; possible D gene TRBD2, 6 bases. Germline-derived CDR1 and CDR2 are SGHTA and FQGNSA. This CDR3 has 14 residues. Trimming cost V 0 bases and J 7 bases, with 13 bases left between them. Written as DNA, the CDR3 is TGTGCCAGCAGCTTAGCGGGGGGTGTGTTGGAGCAGTACTTC. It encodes CASSLAGGVLEQYF.

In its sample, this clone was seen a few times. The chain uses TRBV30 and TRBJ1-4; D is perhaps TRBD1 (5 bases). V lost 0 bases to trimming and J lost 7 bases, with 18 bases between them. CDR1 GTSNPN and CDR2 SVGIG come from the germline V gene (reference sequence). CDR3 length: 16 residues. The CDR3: CAWSVPGSGNREKLFF. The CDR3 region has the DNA TGTGCCTGGAGTGTACCAGGGTCAGGGAATCGTGAAAAACTGTTTTTT.

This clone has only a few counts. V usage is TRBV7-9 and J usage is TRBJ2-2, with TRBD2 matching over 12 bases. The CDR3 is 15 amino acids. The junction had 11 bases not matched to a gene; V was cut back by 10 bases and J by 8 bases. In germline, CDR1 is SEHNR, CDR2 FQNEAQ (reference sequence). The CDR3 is CATLPGLAGLGELFF. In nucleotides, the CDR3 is TGTGCCACCTTACCGGGACTAGCGGGCCTTGGGGAGCTGTTTTTT. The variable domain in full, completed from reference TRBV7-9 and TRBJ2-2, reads DTGVSQNPRHKITKRGQNVTFRCDPISEHNRLYWYRQTLGQGPEFLTYFQNEAQLEKSRLLSDRFSAERPKGSFSTLEIQRTEQGDSAMYLCATLPGLAGLGELFFGEGSRLTVL.

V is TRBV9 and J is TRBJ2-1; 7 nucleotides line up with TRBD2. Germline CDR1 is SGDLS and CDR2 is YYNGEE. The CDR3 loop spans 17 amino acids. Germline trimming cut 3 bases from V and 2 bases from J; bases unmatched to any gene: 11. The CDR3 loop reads CASSALVGLETYNEQFF. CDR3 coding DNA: TGTGCCAGCAGCGCGCTGGTCGGACTAGAGACCTACAATGAGCAGTTCTTC. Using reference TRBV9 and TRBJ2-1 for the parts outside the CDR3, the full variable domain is DSGVTQTPKHLITATGQRVTLRCSPRSGDLSVYWYQQSLDQGLQFLIQYYNGEERAKGNILERFSAQQFPDLHSELNLSSLELGDSALYFCASSALVGLETYNEQFFGPGTRLTVL.

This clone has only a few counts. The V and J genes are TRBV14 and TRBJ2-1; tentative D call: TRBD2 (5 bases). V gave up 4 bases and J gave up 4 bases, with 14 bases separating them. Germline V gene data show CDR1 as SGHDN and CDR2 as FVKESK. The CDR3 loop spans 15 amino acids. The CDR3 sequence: CASSLQPTGYNEQFF. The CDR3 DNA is TGTGCCAGCAGCCTACAGCCAACGGGGTACAATGAGCAGTTCTTC. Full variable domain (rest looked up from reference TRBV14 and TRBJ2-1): EAGVTQFPSHSVIEKGQTVTLRCDPISGHDNLYWYRRVMGKEIKFLLHFVKESKQDESGMPNNRFLAERTGGTYSTLKVQPAELEDSGVYFCASSLQPTGYNEQFFGPGTRLTVL.

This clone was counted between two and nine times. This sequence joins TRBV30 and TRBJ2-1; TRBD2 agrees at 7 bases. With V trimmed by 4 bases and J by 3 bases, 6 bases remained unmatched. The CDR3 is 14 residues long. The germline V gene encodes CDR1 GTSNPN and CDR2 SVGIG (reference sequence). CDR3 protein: CAWTHGGSYNEQFF. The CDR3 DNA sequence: TGTGCCTGGACCCACGGCGGGAGCTACAATGAGCAGTTCTTC.

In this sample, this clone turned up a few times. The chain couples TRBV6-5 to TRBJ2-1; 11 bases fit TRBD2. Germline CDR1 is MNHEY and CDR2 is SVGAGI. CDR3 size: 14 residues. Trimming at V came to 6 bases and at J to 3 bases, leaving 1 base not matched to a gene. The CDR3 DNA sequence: TGTGCCAGCAGCCTAGCGGGAGGCTACAATGAGCAGTTCTTC. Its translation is CASSLAGGYNEQFF.

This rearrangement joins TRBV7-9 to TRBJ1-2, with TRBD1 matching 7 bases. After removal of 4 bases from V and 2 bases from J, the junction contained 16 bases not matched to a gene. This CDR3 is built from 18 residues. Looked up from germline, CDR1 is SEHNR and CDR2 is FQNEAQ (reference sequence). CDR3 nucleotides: TGTGCCAGCAGCTCCTCCGGATTTAGGGGGCGCTTGAACTATGGCTACACCTTC. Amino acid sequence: CASSSSGFRGRLNYGYTF. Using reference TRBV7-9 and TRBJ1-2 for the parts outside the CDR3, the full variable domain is DTGVSQNPRHKITKRGQNVTFRCDPISEHNRLYWYRQTLGQGPEFLTYFQNEAQLEKSRLLSDRFSAERPKGSFSTLEIQRTEQGDSAMYLCASSSSGFRGRLNYGYTFGSGTRLTVV.